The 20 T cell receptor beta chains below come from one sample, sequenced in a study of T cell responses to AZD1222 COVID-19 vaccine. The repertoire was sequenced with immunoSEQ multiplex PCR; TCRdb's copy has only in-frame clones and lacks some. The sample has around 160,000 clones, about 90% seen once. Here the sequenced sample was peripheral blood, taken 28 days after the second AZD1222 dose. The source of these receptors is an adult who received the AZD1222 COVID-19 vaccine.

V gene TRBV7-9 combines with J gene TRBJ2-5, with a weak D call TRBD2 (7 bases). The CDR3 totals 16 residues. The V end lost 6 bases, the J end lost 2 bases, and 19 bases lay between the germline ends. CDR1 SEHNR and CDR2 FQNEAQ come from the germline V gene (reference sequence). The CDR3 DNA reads TGTGCCAGCAGACCCCGAGGGCGGGGGCCTCAAGAGACCCAGTACTTC. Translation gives CASRPRGRGPQETQYF.

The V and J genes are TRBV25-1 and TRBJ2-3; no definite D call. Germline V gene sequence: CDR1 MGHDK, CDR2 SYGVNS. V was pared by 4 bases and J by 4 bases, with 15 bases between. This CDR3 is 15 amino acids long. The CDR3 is CASSGTWGFSDTQYF. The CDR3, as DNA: TGTGCCAGCAGTGGAACGTGGGGATTTTCAGATACGCAGTATTTT.

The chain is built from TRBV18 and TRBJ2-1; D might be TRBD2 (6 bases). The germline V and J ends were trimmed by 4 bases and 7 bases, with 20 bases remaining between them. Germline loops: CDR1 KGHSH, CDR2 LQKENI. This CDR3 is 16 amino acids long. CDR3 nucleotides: TGTGCCAGCTCACTTAGCGGACTCAACCGCCTAAATGAGCAGTTCTTC. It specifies CASSLSGLNRLNEQFF.

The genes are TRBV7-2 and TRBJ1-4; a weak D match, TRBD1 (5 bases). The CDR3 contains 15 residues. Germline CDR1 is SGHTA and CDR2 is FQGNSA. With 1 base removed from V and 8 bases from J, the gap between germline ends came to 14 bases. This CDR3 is CASSLDYGGDEKLFF. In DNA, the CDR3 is TGTGCCAGCAGCTTAGATTACGGGGGGGACGAAAAACTGTTTTTT.

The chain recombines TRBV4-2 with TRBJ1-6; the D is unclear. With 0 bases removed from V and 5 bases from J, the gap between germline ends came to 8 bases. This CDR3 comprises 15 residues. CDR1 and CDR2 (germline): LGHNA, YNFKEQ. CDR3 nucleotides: TGTGCCAGCAGCCAAGATCGCGCGAATAATTCACCCCTCCACTTT. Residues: CASSQDRANNSPLHF.

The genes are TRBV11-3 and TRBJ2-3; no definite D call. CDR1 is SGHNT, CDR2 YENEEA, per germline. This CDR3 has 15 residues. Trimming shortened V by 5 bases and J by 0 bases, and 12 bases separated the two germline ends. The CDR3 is CASSPMGRSTDTQYF. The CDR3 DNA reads TGTGCCAGCAGCCCGATGGGTCGCAGCACAGATACGCAGTATTTT.

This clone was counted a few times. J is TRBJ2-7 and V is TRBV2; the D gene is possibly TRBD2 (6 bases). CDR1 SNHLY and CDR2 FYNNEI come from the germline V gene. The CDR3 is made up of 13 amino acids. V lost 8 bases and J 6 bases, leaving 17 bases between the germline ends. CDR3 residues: CASVGGRVAEQYF. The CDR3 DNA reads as TGTGCCAGCGTGGGGGGACGGGTCGCCGAGCAGTACTTC.

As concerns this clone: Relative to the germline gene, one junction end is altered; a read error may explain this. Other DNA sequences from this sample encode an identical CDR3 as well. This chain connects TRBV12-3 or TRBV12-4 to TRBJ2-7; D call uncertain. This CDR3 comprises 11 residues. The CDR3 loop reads CASSSSYEQYF. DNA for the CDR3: TGTGCCAGCAGTTCCAGCTACGAGCAGTATTTC.

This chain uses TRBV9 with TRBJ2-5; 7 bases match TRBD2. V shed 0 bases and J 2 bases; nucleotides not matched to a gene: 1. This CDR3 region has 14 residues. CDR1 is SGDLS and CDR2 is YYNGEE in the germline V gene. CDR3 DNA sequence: TGTGCCAGCAGCGTAGGGGGACTACAAGAGACCCAGTACTTC. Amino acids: CASSVGGLQETQYF.

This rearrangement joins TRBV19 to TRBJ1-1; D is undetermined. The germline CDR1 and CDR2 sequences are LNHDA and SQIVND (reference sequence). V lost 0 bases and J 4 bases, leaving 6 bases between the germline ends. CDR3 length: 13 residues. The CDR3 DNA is TGTGCCAGTAGTATAGACCCTCTCACTGAAGCTTTCTTT. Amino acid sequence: CASSIDPLTEAFF. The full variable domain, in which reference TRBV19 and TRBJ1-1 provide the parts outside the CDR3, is DGGITQSPKYLFRKEGQNVTLSCEQNLNHDAMYWYRQDPGQGLRLIYYSQIVNDFQKGDIAEGYSVSREKKESFPLTVTSAQKNPTAFYLCASSIDPLTEAFFGQGTRLTVV.

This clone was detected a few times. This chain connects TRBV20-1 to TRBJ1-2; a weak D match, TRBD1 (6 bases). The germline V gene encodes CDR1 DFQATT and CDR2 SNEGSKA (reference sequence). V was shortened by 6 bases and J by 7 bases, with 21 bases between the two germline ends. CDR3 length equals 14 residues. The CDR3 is CSASNTGSGTGYTF. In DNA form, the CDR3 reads TGCAGTGCGAGTAATACAGGGAGCGGTACTGGCTACACCTTC.

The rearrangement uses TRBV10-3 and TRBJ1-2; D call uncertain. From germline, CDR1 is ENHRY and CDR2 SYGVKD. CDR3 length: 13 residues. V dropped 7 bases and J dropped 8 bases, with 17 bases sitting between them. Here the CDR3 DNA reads TGTGCCATCACTGCCGCGGGTCCCGAGGGCTACACCTTC. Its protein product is CAITAAGPEGYTF.

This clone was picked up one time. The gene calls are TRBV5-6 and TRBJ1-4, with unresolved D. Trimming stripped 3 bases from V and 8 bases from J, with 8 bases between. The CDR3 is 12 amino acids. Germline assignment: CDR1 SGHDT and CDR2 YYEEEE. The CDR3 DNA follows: TGTGCCAGCAGCTCCCGACCAGAAAAACTGTTTTTT. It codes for CASSSRPEKLFF.

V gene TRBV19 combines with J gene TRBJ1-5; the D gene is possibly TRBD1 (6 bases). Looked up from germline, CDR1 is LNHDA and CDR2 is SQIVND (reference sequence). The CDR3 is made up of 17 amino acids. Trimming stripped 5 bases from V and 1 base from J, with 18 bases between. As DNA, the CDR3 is TGTGCCAGTAGTTTCCTACAGGGAGGGAGAAGCAATCAGCCCCAGCATTTT. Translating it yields CASSFLQGGRSNQPQHF.

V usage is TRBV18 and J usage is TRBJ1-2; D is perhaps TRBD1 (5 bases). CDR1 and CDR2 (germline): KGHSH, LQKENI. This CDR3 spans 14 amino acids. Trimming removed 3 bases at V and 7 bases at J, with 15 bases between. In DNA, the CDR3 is TGTGCCAGCTCACCCGCCGTGGACATCTTTGGCTACACCTTC. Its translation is CASSPAVDIFGYTF.

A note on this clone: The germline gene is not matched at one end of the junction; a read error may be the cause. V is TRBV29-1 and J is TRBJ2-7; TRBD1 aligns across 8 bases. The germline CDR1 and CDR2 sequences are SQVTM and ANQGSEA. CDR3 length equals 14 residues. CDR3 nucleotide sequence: TGCAGCGTCGAAGACCCGGGACAGGACTACGAGCAGTACTTC. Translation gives CSVEDPGQDYEQYF.

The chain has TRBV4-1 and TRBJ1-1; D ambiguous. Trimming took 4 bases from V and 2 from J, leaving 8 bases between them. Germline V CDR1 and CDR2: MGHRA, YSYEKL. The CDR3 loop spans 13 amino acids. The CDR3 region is CASSPVKNTEAFF. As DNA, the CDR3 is TGCGCCAGCAGCCCTGTTAAAAACACTGAAGCTTTCTTT.

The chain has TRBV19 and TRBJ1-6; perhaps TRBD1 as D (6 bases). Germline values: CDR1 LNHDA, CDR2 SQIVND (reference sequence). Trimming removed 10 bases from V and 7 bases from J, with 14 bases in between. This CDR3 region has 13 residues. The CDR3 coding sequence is TGTGCCACAGGGGCCCGAGACAATTCACCCCTCCACTTT. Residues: CATGARDNSPLHF.

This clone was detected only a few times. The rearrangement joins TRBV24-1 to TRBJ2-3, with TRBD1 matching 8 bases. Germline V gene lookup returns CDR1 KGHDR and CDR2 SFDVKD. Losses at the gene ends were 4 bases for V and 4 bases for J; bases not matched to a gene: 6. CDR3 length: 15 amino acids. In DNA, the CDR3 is TGTGCCACCAGTGAGGGGACAGGAGACGCAGATACGCAGTATTTT. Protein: CATSEGTGDADTQYF.

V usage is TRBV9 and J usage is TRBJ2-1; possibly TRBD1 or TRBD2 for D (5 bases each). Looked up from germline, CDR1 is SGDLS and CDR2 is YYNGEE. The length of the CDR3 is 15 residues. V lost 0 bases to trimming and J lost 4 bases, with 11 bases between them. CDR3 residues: CASSVGGAGYNEQFF. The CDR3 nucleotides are TGTGCCAGCAGCGTAGGGGGCGCGGGTTACAATGAGCAGTTCTTC.